This T cell receptor (beta chain) comes out of a study of blood T cell repertoires in COVID-19. Study details: Donors in the United States, Italy and Spain gave samples during acute or convalescent COVID-19. Nucleic acid was either cDNA or gDNA, and it came from T cells, B-cell-depleted T cells, or PBMCs.

Study processing details: By means of reference gene primer amplification, nucleated cell counts were estimated. Sequencing used immunoSEQ multiplex PCR; TCRdb keeps in-frame clones, though not all of them. That table furnishes V, J and clone size, whereas the DNA furnished D and trimming. The sample lists about 120,000 clones, 78% occurring once. Germline V gene sequence: CDR1 ENHRY, CDR2 SYGVKD. J was trimmed by 2 bases and V by 2 bases; bases with no gene match: 0. There are 14 residues in the CDR3. The rearrangement joins TRBV10-3 to TRBJ1-2; 9 bases line up with TRBD1. Sequencing input: peripheral blood. The sequence derives from a man aged 70 or older with acute or convalescent COVID-19. CDR3 protein: CAISEGTGNYGYTF. DNA for the CDR3: TGTGCCATCAGTGAGGGGACAGGGAACTATGGCTACACCTTC.